Below, 26 T cell receptor beta chains from the same sample are listed, as sequenced in a study of CD8+ T cells in alopecia areata. Following RNA extraction, reverse transcription yielded cDNA that acted as the sequencing template. Repertoires were generated with immunoSEQ multiplex PCR, while TCRdb's copy carries only in-frame clones and drops some. Here the sample spans 150,000 to 200,000 clones, about 72% being singletons. Specimen: CD8+ T cells sorted from blood, collected at week 0. These TCRs come from a human donor with alopecia areata.

V gene TRBV2 combines with J gene TRBJ2-2; a weak D match, TRBD1 (5 bases). Germline CDR1 is SNHLY and CDR2 is FYNNEI. This CDR3 contains 15 residues. V lost 2 bases and J 4 bases, leaving 11 bases between the germline ends. CDR3 coding DNA: TGTGCCAGCAGTGAAACAGGCGTAGTCACCGGGGAGCTGTTTTTT. Its translation is CASSETGVVTGELFF.

The CDR3 DNA reads as TGTGCCAGCAGCTCCCTTAGTGGGGACGGTTACCACGAGCAGTACTTC. Residues: CASSSLSGDGYHEQYF. V gene TRBV7-9 combines with J gene TRBJ2-7; D may match TRBD1 or TRBD2 (5 bases each). Germline V gives CDR1 SEHNR, CDR2 FQNEAQ (reference sequence). The V end lost 4 bases, the J end lost 5 bases, and 21 bases lay between the germline ends. The CDR3 totals 16 residues.

V usage is TRBV29-1 and J usage is TRBJ2-5; weak D call: TRBD1 (8 bases). The germline gives CDR1 SQVTM, CDR2 ANQGSEA. V lost 7 bases and J 4 bases, leaving 19 bases between the germline ends. The CDR3 is 14 amino acids. For the CDR3, the DNA is TGCAGCGCCAAAGACAGGGGCGGGGGAGAGACCCAGTACTTC. Translating it yields CSAKDRGGGETQYF.

The chain has TRBV25-1 and TRBJ1-1, with D uncertain. The CDR3 totals 11 residues. Germline CDR1 reads MGHDK; CDR2 reads SYGVNS. The germline V and J ends were trimmed by 6 bases and 8 bases, with 10 bases remaining between them. CDR3 in DNA: TGTGCCAGCAGGATCCGTGGGGAAGCTTTCTTT. This encodes CASRIRGEAFF.

The chain is built from TRBV4-1 and TRBJ2-7; D may be TRBD1 or TRBD2 (5 bases each). Germline CDR1 is MGHRA and CDR2 is YSYEKL. The length of the CDR3 is 15 residues. Trimming cost V 0 bases and J 3 bases, with 12 bases left between them. The CDR3 bases are TGCGCCAGCAGCCAAGATGAGGGGTCGGGCTACGAGCAGTACTTC. It yields the protein CASSQDEGSGYEQYF.

The gene calls are TRBV5-1 and TRBJ2-3; weak D call: TRBD2 (6 bases). This CDR3 is 16 amino acids long. V was shortened by 2 bases and J by 0 bases, with 13 bases between the two germline ends. The germline V gene has CDR1 SGHRS and CDR2 YFSETQ. Here the CDR3 reads CASSFRGRTSTDTQYF. CDR3 nucleotide sequence: TGCGCCAGCAGCTTCCGAGGGAGGACTAGCACAGATACGCAGTATTTT.

The chain links TRBV5-6 to TRBJ1-4; D is unclear. This CDR3 contains 14 residues. Germline lookup yields CDR1 SGHDT and CDR2 YYEEEE. V was clipped by 2 bases and J by 7 bases, with 12 bases between them. Here the CDR3 reads CASSFFQSGEKLFF. The CDR3 DNA follows: TGTGCCAGCAGCTTTTTCCAGAGCGGTGAAAAACTGTTTTTT.

V gene TRBV5-6 combines with J gene TRBJ2-7; D uncertain. The CDR3 runs 12 residues. The germline V gene encodes CDR1 SGHDT and CDR2 YYEEEE. Trimming left V 0 bases short and J 6 bases short, with 7 bases between. The CDR3 is CASSLAGREQYF. The CDR3 DNA reads TGTGCCAGCAGCTTGGCGGGTCGCGAGCAGTACTTC.

This clone has only one observation. The genes are TRBV5-1 and TRBJ1-1; D call uncertain. Germline CDR1 and CDR2: SGHRS and YFSETQ. Trimming took off 4 bases at V and 4 bases at J, with 20 bases between the two ends. This CDR3 region has 16 residues. The CDR3 loop is CASSPRSRTLVTEAFF. CDR3 DNA: TGCGCCAGCAGCCCCCGCTCCCGGACTCTGGTCACTGAAGCTTTCTTT.

The chain uses TRBV6-1 and TRBJ2-5; D remains unclear. The CDR3 is 15 amino acids. The germline V gene encodes CDR1 MNHNS and CDR2 SASEGT. The germline V and J ends were trimmed by 2 bases and 1 base, with 11 bases remaining between them. The CDR3: CASSELNPVQETQYF. For the CDR3, the DNA is TGTGCCAGCAGTGAACTCAACCCAGTCCAAGAGACCCAGTACTTC.

Comment on this clone: At the DNA level, this CDR3 is encoded by other sequences in the same sample as well. The rearrangement links TRBV29-1 to TRBJ2-5; D is possibly TRBD2 (7 bases). This CDR3 has 14 amino acids. CDR1 SQVTM and CDR2 ANQGSEA come from the germline V gene. The V and J ends lost 1 base and 5 bases respectively, with 14 bases between them. The CDR3 nucleotides are TGCAGCGTTGAAGGAGGGGGGGCGGGGGAGACCCAGTACTTC. Its translation: CSVEGGGAGETQYF. Drawing the rest from reference TRBV29-1 and TRBJ2-5, the complete variable domain is SAVISQKPSRDICQRGTSLTIQCQVDSQVTMMFWYRQQPGQSLTLIATANQGSEATYESGFVIDKFPISRPNLTFSTLTVSNMSPEDSSIYLCSVEGGGAGETQYFGPGTRLLVL.

The chain uses TRBV5-1 and TRBJ1-1; D gene ambiguous. Germline CDR1 reads SGHRS; CDR2 reads YFSETQ. V shed 1 base and J shed 10 bases, with 17 bases lying between them. The CDR3 loop spans 14 amino acids. CDR3 sequence (DNA): TGCGCCAGCAGCTTGACCGGGCCTATTGAGGGAGCTTTCTTT. Protein: CASSLTGPIEGAFF.

The V call is TRBV5-1, the J call TRBJ1-2; D not resolved. The length of the CDR3 is 14 residues. With 0 bases removed from V and 2 bases from J, the gap between germline ends came to 8 bases. From germline, CDR1 is SGHRS and CDR2 YFSETQ. The CDR3 reads CASSLDEGNYGYTF. Written as DNA, the CDR3 is TGCGCCAGCAGCTTGGATGAAGGGAACTATGGCTACACCTTC.

The V gene is TRBV5-6, the J gene TRBJ2-3; a possible D gene is TRBD2 (6 bases). CDR1 SGHDT and CDR2 YYEEEE come from the germline V gene. CDR3 length equals 14 residues. V lost 1 base and J lost 4, with 10 bases in between. CDR3 loop: CASSLWSGADTQYF. The DNA for the CDR3 is TGTGCCAGCAGCTTGTGGTCGGGGGCAGATACGCAGTATTTT.

Only one count was recorded for this clone. This chain connects TRBV6-5 to TRBJ2-1, with TRBD2 as a possible D gene (6 bases). The germline gives CDR1 MNHEY, CDR2 SVGAGI. This CDR3 is 15 amino acids long. V shed 6 bases and J shed 8 bases, with 20 bases lying between them. As DNA, the CDR3 is TGTGCCAGCAGAGCTAGGGACTCCCAGCGGTATGAGCAGTTCTTC. This gives the protein CASRARDSQRYEQFF.

The chain employs TRBV6-5 and TRBJ2-1, with 11 bases fitting TRBD2. The CDR3 sequence is 15 residues long. Germline CDR1 reads MNHEY; CDR2 reads SVGAGI. J was trimmed by 7 bases and V by 0 bases; bases with no gene match: 2. The CDR3 reads CASSYSSGGVNEQFF. CDR3 DNA: TGTGCCAGCAGTTACTCTAGCGGGGGGGTTAATGAGCAGTTCTTC.

This chain links TRBV6-6 with TRBJ2-7; the D is unclear. Per the germline V gene, CDR1 is MNHNY and CDR2 is SVGAGI (reference sequence). V was pared by 5 bases and J by 1 base, with 9 bases between. The CDR3 totals 13 residues. The CDR3 sequence: CASSPRASYEQYF. The CDR3 region has the DNA TGTGCCAGCAGTCCCCGGGCGTCCTACGAGCAGTACTTC.

Worth noting for this clone: One end of the junction is discordant with germline, which a read error may explain. The chain joins TRBV5-6 to TRBJ1-1; D gene unclear. Germline CDR1 and CDR2: SGHDT and YYEEEE. The CDR3 is 12 amino acids. The DNA for the CDR3 is TGTGCCAGCAGCTTAGGAAACAGTGAAGCTTTCTTT. This gives the protein CASSLGNSEAFF.

The genes are TRBV6-6 and TRBJ2-5; unclear D gene. Germline-derived CDR1 and CDR2 are MNHNY and SVGAGI (reference sequence). V lost 6 bases, J lost 2 bases, and 13 bases lay in between. The CDR3 has 14 residues. CDR3 in amino acids: CASSEVGSQETQYF. In nucleotides, the CDR3 is TGTGCCAGCAGCGAAGTAGGAAGTCAAGAGACCCAGTACTTC.

CDR3 nucleotides: TGCGCCAGCAGCCAAGATGAACCTCTTATAGATACGCAGTATTTT. It yields the protein CASSQDEPLIDTQYF. This rearrangement joins TRBV4-1 to TRBJ2-3; D is unresolved. The V gene's germline CDR1 is MGHRA and CDR2 YSYEKL. Deletions cut 0 bases from V and 5 bases from J, with 12 bases between. The CDR3 covers 15 residues.

The CDR3 here is CASSVREQYF. DNA for the CDR3: TGTGCCAGCAGCGTGAGAGAGCAGTACTTC. This chain connects TRBV5-8 to TRBJ2-7; D is unresolved. This CDR3 region has 10 residues. CDR1 is SGHTS, CDR2 YDEGEE, per germline. The V gene lost 4 bases and the J gene lost 7 bases, with 6 bases spanning the gap.

The gene calls are TRBV13 and TRBJ2-3; maybe TRBD2 (5 bases). V was trimmed by 4 bases and J by 4 bases, leaving 15 bases between them. Germline CDR1 is PRHDT and CDR2 is FYEKMQ (reference sequence). CDR3 length: 15 residues. As DNA, the CDR3 is TGTGCCAGCAGCTCTGGAACGTCCGGGGCAGATACGCAGTATTTT. Its protein is CASSSGTSGADTQYF.

The chain carries TRBV5-1 and TRBJ2-2; TRBD2 agrees at 11 bases. J lost 1 base, V lost 4 bases, and 6 bases had no gene match. The CDR3 sequence is 17 residues long. The germline V gene encodes CDR1 SGHRS and CDR2 YFSETQ. The CDR3 nucleotides read TGCGCCAGCAGCCCCCGACTAGCGGGGAGGAACACCGGGGAGCTGTTTTTT. Protein sequence: CASSPRLAGRNTGELFF.

This clone has more than one count but fewer than ten. The chain employs TRBV29-1 and TRBJ1-4; D is undetermined. Germline assignment: CDR1 SQVTM and CDR2 ANQGSEA. CDR3 length: 11 residues. V gave up 3 bases and J gave up 7 bases, with 6 bases separating them. CDR3 in amino acids: CSVDGGEKLFF. CDR3 nucleotides: TGCAGCGTTGACGGCGGTGAAAAACTGTTTTTT. Looking up the rest from reference TRBV29-1 and TRBJ1-4 gives the full variable domain: SAVISQKPSRDICQRGTSLTIQCQVDSQVTMMFWYRQQPGQSLTLIATANQGSEATYESGFVIDKFPISRPNLTFSTLTVSNMSPEDSSIYLCSVDGGEKLFFGSGTQLSVL.

The chain couples TRBV2 to TRBJ2-1; 12 bases map to TRBD2. The V segment lost 2 bases and the J segment 4 bases; nucleotides outside the gene matches: 0. The germline gives CDR1 SNHLY, CDR2 FYNNEI. The CDR3 runs to 15 residues. The CDR3 DNA reads TGTGCCAGCAGTGAACTAGCGGGGGGGTACAATGAGCAGTTCTTC. Translated: CASSELAGGYNEQFF.

The chain joins TRBV30 to TRBJ2-3; D is undetermined. The V end lost 5 bases, the J end lost 6 bases, and 18 bases lay between the germline ends. This CDR3 has 14 amino acids. In germline, CDR1 is GTSNPN, CDR2 SVGIG (reference sequence). In DNA form, the CDR3 reads TGTGCCTGGGGGCGAACGTCGGGTTCCGATACGCAGTATTTT. Translation gives CAWGRTSGSDTQYF. Looking up the rest from reference TRBV30 and TRBJ2-3 gives the full variable domain: SQTIHQWPATLVQPVGSPLSLECTVEGTSNPNLYWYRQAAGRGLQLLFYSVGIGQISSEVPQNLSASRPQDRQFILSSKKLLLSDSGFYLCAWGRTSGSDTQYFGPGTRLTVL.